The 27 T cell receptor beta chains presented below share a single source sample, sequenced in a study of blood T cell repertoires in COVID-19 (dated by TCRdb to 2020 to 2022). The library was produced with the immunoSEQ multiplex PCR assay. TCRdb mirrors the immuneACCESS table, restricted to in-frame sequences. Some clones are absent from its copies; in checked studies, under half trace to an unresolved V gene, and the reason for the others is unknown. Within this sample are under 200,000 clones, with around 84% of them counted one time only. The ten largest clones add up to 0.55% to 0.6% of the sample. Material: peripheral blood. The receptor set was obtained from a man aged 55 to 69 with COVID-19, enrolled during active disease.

CDR3 nucleotides: TGTGCCAGCAGTGTTGAGGAACGCACAGATACGCAGTATTTT. Translation: CASSVEERTDTQYF. V usage is TRBV2 and J usage is TRBJ2-3; D ambiguous. Trimming removed 4 bases at V and 1 base at J, with 9 bases between. Germline V lookup: CDR1 SNHLY, CDR2 FYNNEI. The CDR3 is 14 amino acids.

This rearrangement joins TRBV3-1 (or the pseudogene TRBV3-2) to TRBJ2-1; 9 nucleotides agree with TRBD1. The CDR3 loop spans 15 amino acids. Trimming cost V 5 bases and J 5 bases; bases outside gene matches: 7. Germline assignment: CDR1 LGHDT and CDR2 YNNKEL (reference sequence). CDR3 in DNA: TGTGCCAGCAGCGGAGGGGGACAGGGCCACAATGAGCAGTTCTTC. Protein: CASSGGGQGHNEQFF.

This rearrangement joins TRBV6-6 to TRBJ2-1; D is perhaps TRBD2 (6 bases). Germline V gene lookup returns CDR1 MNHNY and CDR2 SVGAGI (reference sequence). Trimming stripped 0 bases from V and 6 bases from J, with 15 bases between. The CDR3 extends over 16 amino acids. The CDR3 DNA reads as TGTGCCAGCAGTTACTCGGCGGGGCGCGGGATCAATGAGCAGTTCTTC. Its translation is CASSYSAGRGINEQFF.

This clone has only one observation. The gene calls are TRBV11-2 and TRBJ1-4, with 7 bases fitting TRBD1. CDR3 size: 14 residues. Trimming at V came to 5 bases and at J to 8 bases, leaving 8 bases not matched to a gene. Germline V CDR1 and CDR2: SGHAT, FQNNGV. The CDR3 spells CASSLDRSREKLFF. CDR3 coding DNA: TGTGCCAGCAGCCTGGACAGGTCAAGGGAAAAACTGTTTTTT. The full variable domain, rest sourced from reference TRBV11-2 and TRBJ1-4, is EAGVAQSPRYKIIEKRQSVAFWCNPISGHATLYWYQQILGQGPKLLIQFQNNGVVDDSQLPKDRFSAERLKGVDSTLKIQPAKLEDSAVYLCASSLDRSREKLFFGSGTQLSVL.

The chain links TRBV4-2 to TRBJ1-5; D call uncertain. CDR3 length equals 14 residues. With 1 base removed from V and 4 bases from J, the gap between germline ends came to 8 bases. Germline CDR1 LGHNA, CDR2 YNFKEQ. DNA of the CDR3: TGTGCCAGCAGCCAAGTAAGGGAGAATCAGCCCCAGCATTTT. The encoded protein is CASSQVRENQPQHF.

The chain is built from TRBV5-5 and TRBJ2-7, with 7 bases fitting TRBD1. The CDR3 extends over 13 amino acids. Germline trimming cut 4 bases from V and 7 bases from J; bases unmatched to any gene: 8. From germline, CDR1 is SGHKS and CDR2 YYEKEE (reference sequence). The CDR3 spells CASSPLDRREQYF. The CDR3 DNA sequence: TGTGCCAGCAGCCCACTGGACAGGCGGGAGCAGTACTTC. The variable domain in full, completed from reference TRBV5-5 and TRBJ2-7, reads DAGVTQSPTHLIKTRGQQVTLRCSPISGHKSVSWYQQVLGQGPQFIFQYYEKEERGRGNFPDRFSARQFPNYSSELNVNALLLGDSALYLCASSPLDRREQYFGPGTRLTVT.

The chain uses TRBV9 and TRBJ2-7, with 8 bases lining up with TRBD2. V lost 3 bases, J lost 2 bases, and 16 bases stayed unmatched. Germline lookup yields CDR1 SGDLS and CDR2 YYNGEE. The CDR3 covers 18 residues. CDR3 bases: TGTGCCAGCAGCGCCTACTCCGGAGGGGGACTAGTCGCCTACGAGCAGTACTTC. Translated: CASSAYSGGGLVAYEQYF.

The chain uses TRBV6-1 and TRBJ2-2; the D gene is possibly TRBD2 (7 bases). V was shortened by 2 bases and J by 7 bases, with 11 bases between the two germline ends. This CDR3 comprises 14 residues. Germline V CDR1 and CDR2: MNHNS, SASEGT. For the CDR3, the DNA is TGTGCCAGCAGTGAACGGGGGGCCGGCGGGGAGCTGTTTTTT. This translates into CASSERGAGGELFF.

CDR3 region: CASSYSKGGGAADTQYF. The CDR3 nucleotides are TGTGCCAGCAGTTACTCGAAAGGCGGGGGGGCGGCAGATACGCAGTATTTT. The rearrangement links TRBV6-2 or TRBV6-3 to TRBJ2-3, with 9 bases lining up with TRBD2. The CDR3 length is 17 residues. Germline CDR1 reads MNHEY; CDR2 reads SVGEGT. Germline trimming cut 0 bases from V and 4 bases from J; bases unmatched to any gene: 8.

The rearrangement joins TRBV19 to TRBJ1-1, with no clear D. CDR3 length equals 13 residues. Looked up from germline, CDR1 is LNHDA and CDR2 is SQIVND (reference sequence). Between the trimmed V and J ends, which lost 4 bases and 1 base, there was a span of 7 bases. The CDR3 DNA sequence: TGTGCCAGTAGTAATCAGGAGAACACTGAAGCTTTCTTT. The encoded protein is CASSNQENTEAFF.

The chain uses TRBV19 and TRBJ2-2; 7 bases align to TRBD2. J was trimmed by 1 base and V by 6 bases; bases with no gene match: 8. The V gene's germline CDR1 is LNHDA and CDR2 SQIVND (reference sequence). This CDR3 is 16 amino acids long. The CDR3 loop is CASRKPGGGNTGELFF. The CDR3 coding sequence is TGTGCCAGTAGAAAACCGGGCGGGGGGAACACCGGGGAGCTGTTTTTT.

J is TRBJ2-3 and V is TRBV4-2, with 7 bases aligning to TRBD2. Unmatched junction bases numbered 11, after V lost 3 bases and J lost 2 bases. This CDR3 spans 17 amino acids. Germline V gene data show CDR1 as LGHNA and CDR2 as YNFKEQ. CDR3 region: CASSQGGSGVLTDTQYF. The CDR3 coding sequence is TGTGCCAGCAGCCAGGGGGGGAGCGGGGTTCTCACAGATACGCAGTATTTT.

This chain's CDR3 is CASSGDYTDTQYF. CDR3 sequence (DNA): TGTGCCAGCAGCGGGGATTACACAGATACGCAGTATTTT. J is TRBJ2-3 and V is TRBV2; possibly TRBD2 for D (5 bases). CDR3 length equals 13 residues. V was cut by 6 bases and J by 2 bases, with 9 bases left in between. Germline values: CDR1 SNHLY, CDR2 FYNNEI.

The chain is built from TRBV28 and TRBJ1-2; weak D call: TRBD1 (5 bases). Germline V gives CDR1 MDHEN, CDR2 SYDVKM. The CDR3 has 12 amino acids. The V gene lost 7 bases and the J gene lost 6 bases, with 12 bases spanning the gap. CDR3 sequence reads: CASTPPGDGYTF. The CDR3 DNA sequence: TGTGCCAGCACCCCCCCGGGGGATGGCTACACCTTC.

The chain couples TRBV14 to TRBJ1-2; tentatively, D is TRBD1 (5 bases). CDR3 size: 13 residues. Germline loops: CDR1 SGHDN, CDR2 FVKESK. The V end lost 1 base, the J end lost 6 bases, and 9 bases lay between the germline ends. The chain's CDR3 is CASSQGQSHGYTF. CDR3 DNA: TGTGCCAGCAGCCAAGGACAGTCGCATGGCTACACCTTC.

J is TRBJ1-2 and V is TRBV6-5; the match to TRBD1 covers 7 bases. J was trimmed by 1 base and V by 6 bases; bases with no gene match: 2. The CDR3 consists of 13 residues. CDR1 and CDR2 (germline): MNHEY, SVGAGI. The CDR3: CASRRDSNYGYTF. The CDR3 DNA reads TGTGCCAGCAGGCGGGACAGTAACTATGGCTACACCTTC.

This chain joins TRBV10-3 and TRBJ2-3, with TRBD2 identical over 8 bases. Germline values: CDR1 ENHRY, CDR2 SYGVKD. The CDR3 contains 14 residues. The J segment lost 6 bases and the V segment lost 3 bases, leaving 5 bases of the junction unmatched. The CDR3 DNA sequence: TGTGCCATCAGTGACGGGGGGGGCCCGGATACGCAGTATTTT. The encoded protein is CAISDGGGPDTQYF.

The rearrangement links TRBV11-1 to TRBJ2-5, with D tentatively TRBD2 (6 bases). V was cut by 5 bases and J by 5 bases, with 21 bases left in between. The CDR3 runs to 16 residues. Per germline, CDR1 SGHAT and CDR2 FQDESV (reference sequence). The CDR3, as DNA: TGTGCCAGCAGCCCCACCGAGTGGGGCCGGGGGGAGACCCAGTACTTC. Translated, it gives CASSPTEWGRGETQYF. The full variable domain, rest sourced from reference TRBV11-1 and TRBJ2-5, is EAEVAQSPRYKITEKSQAVAFWCDPISGHATLYWYRQILGQGPELLVQFQDESVVDDSQLPKDRFSAERLKGVDSTLKIQPAELGDSAMYLCASSPTEWGRGETQYFGPGTRLLVL.

CDR3 protein: CASSQGLAGSQETQYF. CDR3 nucleotide sequence: TGCGCCAGCAGCCAGGGACTAGCGGGGAGCCAAGAGACCCAGTACTTC. This chain uses TRBV4-1 with TRBJ2-5, with TRBD2 matching 13 bases. The CDR3 is made up of 16 amino acids. Trimming at V came to 3 bases and at J to 1 base, leaving 2 bases not matched to a gene. Germline V gives CDR1 MGHRA, CDR2 YSYEKL.

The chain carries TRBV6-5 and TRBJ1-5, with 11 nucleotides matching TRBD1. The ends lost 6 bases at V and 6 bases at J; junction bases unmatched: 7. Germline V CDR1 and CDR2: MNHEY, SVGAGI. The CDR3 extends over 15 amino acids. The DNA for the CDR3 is TGTGCCAGCAGACCGGGACAGGGGGGCGGTCAGCCCCAGCATTTT. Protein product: CASRPGQGGGQPQHF.

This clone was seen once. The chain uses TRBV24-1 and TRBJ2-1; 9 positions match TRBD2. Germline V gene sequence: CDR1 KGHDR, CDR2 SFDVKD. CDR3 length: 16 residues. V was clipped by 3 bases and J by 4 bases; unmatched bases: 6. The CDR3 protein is CATSDISGGPYNEQFF. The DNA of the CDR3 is TGTGCCACCAGTGATATTAGCGGGGGACCTTACAATGAGCAGTTCTTC.

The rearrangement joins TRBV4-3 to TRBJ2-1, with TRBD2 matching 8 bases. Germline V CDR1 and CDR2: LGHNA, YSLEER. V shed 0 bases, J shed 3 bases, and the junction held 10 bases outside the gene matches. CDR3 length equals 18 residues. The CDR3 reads CASSQDPPLADRYNEQFF. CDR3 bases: TGCGCCAGCAGCCAAGATCCCCCACTAGCGGACCGCTACAATGAGCAGTTCTTC.

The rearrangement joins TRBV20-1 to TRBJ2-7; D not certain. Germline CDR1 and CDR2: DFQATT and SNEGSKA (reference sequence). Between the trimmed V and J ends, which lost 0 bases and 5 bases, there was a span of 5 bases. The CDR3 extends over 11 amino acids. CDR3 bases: TGCAGTGCTAGAGATGGCCACGAGCAGTACTTC. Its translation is CSARDGHEQYF.

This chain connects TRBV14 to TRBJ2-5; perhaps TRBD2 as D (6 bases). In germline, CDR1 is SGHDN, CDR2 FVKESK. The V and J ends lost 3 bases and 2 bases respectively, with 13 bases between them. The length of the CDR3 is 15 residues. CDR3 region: CASSHHGAGQETQYF. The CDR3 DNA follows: TGTGCCAGCAGCCATCACGGGGCGGGGCAAGAGACCCAGTACTTC.

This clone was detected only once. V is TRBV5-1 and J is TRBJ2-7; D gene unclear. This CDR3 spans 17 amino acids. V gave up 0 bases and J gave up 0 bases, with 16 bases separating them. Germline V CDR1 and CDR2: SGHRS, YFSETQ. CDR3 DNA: TGCGCCAGCAGCTTGGGACACACAACCATAAGCTCCTACGAGCAGTACTTC. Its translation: CASSLGHTTISSYEQYF.

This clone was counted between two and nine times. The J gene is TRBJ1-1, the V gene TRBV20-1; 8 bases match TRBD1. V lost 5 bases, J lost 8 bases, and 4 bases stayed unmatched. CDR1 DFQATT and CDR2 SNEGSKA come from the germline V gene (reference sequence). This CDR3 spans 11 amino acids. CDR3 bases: TGCAGTGCTCGACAGGGGACGGAAGCTTTCTTT. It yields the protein CSARQGTEAFF.

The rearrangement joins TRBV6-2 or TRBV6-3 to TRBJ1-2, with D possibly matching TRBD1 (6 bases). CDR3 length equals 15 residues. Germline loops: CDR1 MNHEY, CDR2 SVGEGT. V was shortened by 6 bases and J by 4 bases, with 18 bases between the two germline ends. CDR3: CASSKTGPASYGYTF. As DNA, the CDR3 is TGTGCCAGCAGCAAAACAGGGCCCGCCAGCTATGGCTACACCTTC.